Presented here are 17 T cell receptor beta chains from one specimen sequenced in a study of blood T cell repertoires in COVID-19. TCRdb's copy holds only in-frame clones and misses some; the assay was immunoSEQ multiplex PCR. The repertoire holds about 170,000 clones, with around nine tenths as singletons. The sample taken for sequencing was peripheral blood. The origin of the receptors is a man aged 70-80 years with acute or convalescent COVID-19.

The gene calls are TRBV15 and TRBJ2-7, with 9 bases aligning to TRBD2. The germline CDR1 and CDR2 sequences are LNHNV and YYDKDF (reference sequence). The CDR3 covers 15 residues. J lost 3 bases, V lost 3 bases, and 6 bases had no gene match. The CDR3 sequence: CATSSDAAGGYEQYF. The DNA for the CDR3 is TGTGCCACCAGCAGCGACGCAGCGGGAGGCTACGAGCAGTACTTC.

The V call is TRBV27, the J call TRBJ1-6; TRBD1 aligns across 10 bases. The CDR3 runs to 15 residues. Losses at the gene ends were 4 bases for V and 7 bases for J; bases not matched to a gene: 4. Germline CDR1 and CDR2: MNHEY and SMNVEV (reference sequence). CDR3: CASSSGTGVNSPLHF. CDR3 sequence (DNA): TGTGCCAGCAGTTCCGGGACAGGGGTAAATTCACCCCTCCACTTT.

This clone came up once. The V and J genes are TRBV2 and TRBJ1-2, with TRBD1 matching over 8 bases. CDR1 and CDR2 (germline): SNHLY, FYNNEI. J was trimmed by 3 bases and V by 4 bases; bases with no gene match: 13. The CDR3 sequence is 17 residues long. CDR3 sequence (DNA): TGTGCCAGCAGTGGGACAGGGAGGAGGAGGGGCGACTATGGCTACACCTTC. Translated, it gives CASSGTGRRRGDYGYTF. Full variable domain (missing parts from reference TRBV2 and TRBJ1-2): EPEVTQTPSHQVTQMGQEVILRCVPISNHLYFYWYRQILGQKVEFLVSFYNNEISEKSEIFDDQFSVERPDGSNFTLKIRSTKLEDSAMYFCASSGTGRRRGDYGYTFGSGTRLTVV.

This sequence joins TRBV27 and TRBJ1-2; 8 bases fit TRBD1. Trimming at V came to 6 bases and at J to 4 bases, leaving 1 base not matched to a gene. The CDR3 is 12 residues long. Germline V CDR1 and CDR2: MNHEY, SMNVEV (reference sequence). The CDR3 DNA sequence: TGTGCCAGCAGGGGACAGGCCTATGGCTACACCTTC. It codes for CASRGQAYGYTF.

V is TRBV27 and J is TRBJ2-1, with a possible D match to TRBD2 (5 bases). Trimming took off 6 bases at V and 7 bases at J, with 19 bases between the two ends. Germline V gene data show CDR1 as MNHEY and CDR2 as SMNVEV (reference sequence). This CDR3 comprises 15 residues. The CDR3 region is CASSPGEFARNEQFF. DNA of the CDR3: TGTGCCAGCAGCCCCGGGGAGTTTGCCAGGAATGAGCAGTTCTTC.

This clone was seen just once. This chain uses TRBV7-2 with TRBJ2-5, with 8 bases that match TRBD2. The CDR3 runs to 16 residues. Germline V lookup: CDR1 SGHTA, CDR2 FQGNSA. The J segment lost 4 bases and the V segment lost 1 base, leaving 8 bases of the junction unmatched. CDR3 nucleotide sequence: TGTGCCAGCAGCTTAGAACCGCCGCGGGGGGCAGAGACCCAGTACTTC. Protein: CASSLEPPRGAETQYF.

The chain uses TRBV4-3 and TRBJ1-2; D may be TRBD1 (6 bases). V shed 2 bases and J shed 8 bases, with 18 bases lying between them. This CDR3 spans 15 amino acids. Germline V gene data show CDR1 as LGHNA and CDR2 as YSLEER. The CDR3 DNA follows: TGCGCCAGCAGCCAACTCTTGAGGGGGGGTCAGGGCTACACCTTC. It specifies CASSQLLRGGQGYTF.

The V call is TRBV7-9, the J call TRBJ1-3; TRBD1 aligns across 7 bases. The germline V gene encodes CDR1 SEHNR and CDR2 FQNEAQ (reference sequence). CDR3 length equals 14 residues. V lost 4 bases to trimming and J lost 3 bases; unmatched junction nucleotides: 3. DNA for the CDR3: TGTGCCAGCAGCTCCGACAGGGATGGAAACACCATATATTTT. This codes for CASSSDRDGNTIYF. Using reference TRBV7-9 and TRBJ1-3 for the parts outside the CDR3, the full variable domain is DTGVSQNPRHKITKRGQNVTFRCDPISEHNRLYWYRQTLGQGPEFLTYFQNEAQLEKSRLLSDRFSAERPKGSFSTLEIQRTEQGDSAMYLCASSSDRDGNTIYFGEGSWLTVV.

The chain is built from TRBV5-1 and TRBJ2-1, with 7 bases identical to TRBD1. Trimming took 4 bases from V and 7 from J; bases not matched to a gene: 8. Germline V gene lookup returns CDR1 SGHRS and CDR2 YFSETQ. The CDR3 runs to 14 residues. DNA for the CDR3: TGCGCCAGCAGCGGGGGACAGCCTAGGAATGAGCAGTTCTTC. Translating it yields CASSGGQPRNEQFF.

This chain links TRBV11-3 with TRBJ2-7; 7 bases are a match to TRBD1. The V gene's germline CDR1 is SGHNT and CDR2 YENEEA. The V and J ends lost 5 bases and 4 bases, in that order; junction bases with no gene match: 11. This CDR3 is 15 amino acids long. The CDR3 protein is CASSLRQGILYEQYF. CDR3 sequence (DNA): TGTGCCAGCAGCCTACGACAGGGCATCCTTTACGAGCAGTACTTC.

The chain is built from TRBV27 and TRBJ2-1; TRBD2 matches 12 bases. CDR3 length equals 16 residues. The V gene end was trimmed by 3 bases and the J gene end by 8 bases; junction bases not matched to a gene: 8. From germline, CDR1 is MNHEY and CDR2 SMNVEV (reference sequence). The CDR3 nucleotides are TGTGCCAGCAGTTTCTCGACTAGCGGGAGTGGGGATGAGCAGTTCTTC. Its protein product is CASSFSTSGSGDEQFF.

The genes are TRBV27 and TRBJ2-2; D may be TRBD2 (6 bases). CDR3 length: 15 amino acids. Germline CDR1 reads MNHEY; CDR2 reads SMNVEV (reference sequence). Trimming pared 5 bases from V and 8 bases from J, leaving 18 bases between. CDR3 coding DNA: TGTGCCAGCAGTCCCCGTGGGGGGATAGCGGGGGAGCTGTTTTTT. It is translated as CASSPRGGIAGELFF.

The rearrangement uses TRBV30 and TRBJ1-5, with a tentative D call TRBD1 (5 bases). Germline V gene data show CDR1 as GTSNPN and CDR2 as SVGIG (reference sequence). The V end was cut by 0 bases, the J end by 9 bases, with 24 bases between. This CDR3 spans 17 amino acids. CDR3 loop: CAWSVRWGGDLSAPQHF. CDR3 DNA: TGTGCCTGGAGTGTACGGTGGGGAGGGGACCTCAGTGCGCCCCAGCATTTT.

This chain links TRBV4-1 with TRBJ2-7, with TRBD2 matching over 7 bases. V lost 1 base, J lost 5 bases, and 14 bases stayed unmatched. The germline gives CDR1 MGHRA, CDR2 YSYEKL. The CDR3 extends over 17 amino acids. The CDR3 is CASSQVYGGTPIDEQYF. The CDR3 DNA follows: TGCGCCAGCAGCCAAGTTTACGGGGGGACTCCCATCGACGAGCAGTACTTC.

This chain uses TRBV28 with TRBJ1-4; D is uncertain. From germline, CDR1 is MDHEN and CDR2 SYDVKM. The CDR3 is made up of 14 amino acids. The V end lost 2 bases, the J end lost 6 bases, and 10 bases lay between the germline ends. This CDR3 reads CASSLAVGYEKLFF. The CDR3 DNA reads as TGTGCCAGCAGTTTAGCGGTCGGATATGAAAAACTGTTTTTT.

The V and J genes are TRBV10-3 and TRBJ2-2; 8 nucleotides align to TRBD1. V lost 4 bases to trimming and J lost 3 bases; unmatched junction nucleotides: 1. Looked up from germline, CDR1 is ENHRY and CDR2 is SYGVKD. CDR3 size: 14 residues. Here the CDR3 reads CAISGQGYTGELFF. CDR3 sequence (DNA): TGTGCCATCAGTGGACAGGGGTACACCGGGGAGCTGTTTTTT.

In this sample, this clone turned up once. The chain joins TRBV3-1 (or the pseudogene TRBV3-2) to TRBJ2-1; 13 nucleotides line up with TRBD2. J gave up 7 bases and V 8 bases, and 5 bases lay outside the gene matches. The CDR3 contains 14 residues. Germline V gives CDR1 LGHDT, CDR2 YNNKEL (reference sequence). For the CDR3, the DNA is TGTGCCAGCCGCCCGGGACTAGCGGGGAATGAGCAGTTCTTC. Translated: CASRPGLAGNEQFF.